The 4 T cell receptor beta chains reported below all come from one sample, sequenced in a study of blood T cells in healthy people across ages. Primed by a sample-barcoded 5' primer and a J-beta primer mix, a second PCR proceeded for roughly 6 to 12 cycles. TCRdb re-derived calls from the 5' RACE reads in MiXCR, one entry per CDR3 protein. The sample lists around 1,900,000 distinct CDR3 sequences, about two fifths occurring once. The specimen sequenced was blood. The receptors originated from a human donor in good health.

The chain is built from TRBV27 and TRBJ2-1; D possibly corresponds to TRBD1 (6 bases). Germline V gene lookup returns CDR1 MNHEY and CDR2 SMNVEV (reference sequence). The CDR3 is 14 residues long. V was clipped by 4 bases and J by 6 bases, with 13 bases between them. CDR3 DNA: TGTGCCAGCAGTTGGAACAGGGTAGGCAATGAGCAGTTCTTC. This encodes CASSWNRVGNEQFF.

This clonotype was seen a single time. The chain has TRBV27 and TRBJ1-5, with D uncertain. The CDR3 has 13 amino acids. Per germline, CDR1 MNHEY and CDR2 SMNVEV (reference sequence). Between the trimmed V and J ends, which lost 3 bases and 9 bases, there was a span of 12 bases. The DNA for the CDR3 is TGTGCCAGCAGTTTTTTCCGGGGTCGGCCCCAGCATTTT. Amino acid sequence: CASSFFRGRPQHF.

In its sample, this clonotype was seen many times. This chain joins TRBV29-1 and TRBJ2-5, with 7 nucleotides matching TRBD1. The CDR3 has 14 amino acids. Trimming removed 6 bases from V and 5 bases from J; junction bases left unmatched: 12. In germline, CDR1 is SQVTM, CDR2 ANQGSEA. The CDR3 sequence is CSVSRQGVGETQYF. CDR3 bases: TGCAGCGTCAGCCGTCAGGGGGTCGGGGAGACCCAGTACTTC. Drawing the rest from reference TRBV29-1 and TRBJ2-5, the complete variable domain is SAVISQKPSRDICQRGTSLTIQCQVDSQVTMMFWYRQQPGQSLTLIATANQGSEATYESGFVIDKFPISRPNLTFSTLTVSNMSPEDSSIYLCSVSRQGVGETQYFGPGTRLLVL.

V is TRBV7-3 and J is TRBJ1-6; a weak D match, TRBD1 (6 bases). CDR3 length: 16 amino acids. V lost 1 base and J 10 bases, leaving 17 bases between the germline ends. Germline assignment: CDR1 SGHTA and CDR2 FQGTGA. The CDR3, as DNA: TGTGCCAGCAGCTTAAAGGAGGGGGGAGTAGGGTCACCCCTCCACTTT. As protein: CASSLKEGGVGSPLHF.